The 10 T cell receptor beta chains given below trace back to one sample, sequenced in a study of radiation and T cells in renal cell carcinoma. The assay was immunoSEQ multiplex PCR, and TCRdb's table has in-frame clones only and misses some. The sample records over 60,000 clones, over 65% being singletons. Time point given: blood 4 weeks post-SBRT, at nephrectomy. Documented treatment: 15 Gy SBRT to primary tumor, nephrectomy 4 weeks later. Here the sequenced sample was blood, taken from a patient whose treatment included radiotherapy and nephrectomy. These receptors all come from a woman aged 55-69 years with renal cell carcinoma.

This sequence joins TRBV19 and TRBJ2-1; 10 bases are a match to TRBD1. Trimming removed 0 bases from V and 4 bases from J; junction bases left unmatched: 9. The germline V gene encodes CDR1 LNHDA and CDR2 SQIVND (reference sequence). The CDR3 loop spans 18 amino acids. As DNA, the CDR3 is TGTGCCAGTAGTATAGATTCAGTAAGGGGACAGGGGTACAATGAGCAGTTCTTC. This gives the protein CASSIDSVRGQGYNEQFF.

The chain is built from TRBV6-5 and TRBJ2-5; D unresolved. In germline, CDR1 is MNHEY, CDR2 SVGAGI. V gave up 10 bases and J gave up 4 bases, with 19 bases separating them. The CDR3 length is 14 residues. CDR3 in DNA: TGTGCCAAACTCCTGAGAAGGGCTCGAGAGACCCAGTACTTC. This codes for CAKLLRRARETQYF.

This chain connects TRBV7-6 to TRBJ1-1, with 7 bases fitting TRBD1. The CDR3 has 11 amino acids. Germline V gene sequence: CDR1 SGHVS, CDR2 FNYEAQ. J gave up 11 bases and V 4 bases, and 4 bases lay outside the gene matches. This CDR3 is CASSSTGDAFF. The CDR3 bases are TGTGCCAGCAGCTCTACAGGGGACGCTTTCTTT.

The V call is TRBV19, the J call TRBJ2-7; D not resolved. The V and J ends lost 0 bases and 3 bases respectively, with 12 bases between them. CDR3 length equals 15 residues. Germline loops: CDR1 LNHDA, CDR2 SQIVND (reference sequence). CDR3 in DNA: TGTGCCAGTAGTATAGATCGTGACCTACACTACGAGCAGTACTTC. It translates to CASSIDRDLHYEQYF.

This clone came up a few times. The junction departs from germline at one end; a sequencing error may be responsible. V and J are TRBV5-1 and TRBJ1-2; D is ambiguous. In germline, CDR1 is SGHRS, CDR2 YFSETQ. This CDR3 has 10 residues. The CDR3 DNA sequence: TGCGCCAGCAGCTTGGGAGGGATATTCTTC. This sequence encodes CASSLGGIFF.

This chain connects TRBV5-6 to TRBJ2-5, with D perhaps matching TRBD2 (5 bases). Germline V gene data show CDR1 as SGHDT and CDR2 as YYEEEE. CDR3 length: 13 residues. Deletions cut 2 bases from V and 2 bases from J, with 7 bases between. The CDR3 coding sequence is TGTGCCAGCAGCTTAACTAGGCAAGAGACCCAGTACTTC. It yields the protein CASSLTRQETQYF.

This chain links TRBV20-1 with TRBJ2-3; D uncertain. Germline values: CDR1 DFQATT, CDR2 SNEGSKA (reference sequence). V was trimmed by 0 bases and J by 10 bases, leaving 8 bases between them. CDR3 length equals 11 residues. CDR3 coding DNA: TGCAGTGCTAGAGATTTAGCCGCGCAGTATTTT. The encoded protein is CSARDLAAQYF.

The chain combines TRBV5-6 with TRBJ1-4; weak D call: TRBD1 (6 bases). V was cut by 1 base and J by 4 bases, with 8 bases left in between. From germline, CDR1 is SGHDT and CDR2 YYEEEE. This CDR3 comprises 14 residues. CDR3 sequence: CASSLQGNNEKLFF. Written as DNA, the CDR3 is TGTGCCAGCAGCTTGCAGGGGAATAATGAAAAACTGTTTTTT.

This chain uses TRBV6-1 with TRBJ2-7; perhaps TRBD2 as D (6 bases). Trimming stripped 6 bases from V and 3 bases from J, with 15 bases between. This CDR3 is built from 14 residues. CDR1 MNHNS and CDR2 SASEGT come from the germline V gene. The CDR3 DNA sequence: TGTGCCAGCAGCCGGGACTGGATGTTCTACGAGCAGTACTTC. Amino acid sequence: CASSRDWMFYEQYF.

The chain combines TRBV16 with TRBJ2-7; no reliable D call. The germline V and J ends were trimmed by 1 base and 4 bases, with 8 bases remaining between them. Germline-derived CDR1 and CDR2 are KGHSY and FQNENV. This CDR3 is built from 13 residues. The CDR3 DNA follows: TGTGCCAGCAGCCAATATAGGGTGTACGAGCAGTACTTC. This codes for CASSQYRVYEQYF.